This TCR beta chain emerged from a study of blood T cell repertoires in COVID-19. Study-level information: Specimens from acute and convalescent COVID-19 originated in the United States, Italy and Spain. Nucleic acid was either cDNA or gDNA, and it came from T cells, B-cell-depleted T cells, or PBMCs.

Details on this clone: At the DNA level, this CDR3 is encoded by other sequences in the same sample as well.

CDR1 SGHRS and CDR2 YFSETQ come from the germline V gene. This CDR3 spans 15 amino acids. V lost 4 bases to trimming and J lost 0 bases, with 12 bases between them. In the authors' methods: Amplification from reference gene primers served as the basis for estimated nucleated cell counts. The table came from immunoSEQ multiplex PCR; TCRdb's copy has only in-frame clones and leaves some out. V and J calls and clone size are those listed in that table; D and trimming were worked out from the DNA. Here the sample spans about 210,000 clones, around four fifths being singletons. The rearrangement uses TRBV5-1 and TRBJ2-3; D may be TRBD1 (5 bases). Sequenced sample: peripheral blood. The sequence was collected from a woman aged 45-65 years with acute or convalescent COVID-19. CDR3 region: CASSPLGASTDTQYF. DNA for the CDR3: TGCGCCAGCAGCCCTCTAGGGGCTAGCACAGATACGCAGTATTTT.